The 18 T cell receptor beta chains reported below all come from one sample, sequenced in a study of neoadjuvant anti-PD-1 for oral cavity cancer. Measured with immunoSEQ multiplex PCR; TCRdb has only the in-frame clones, and not every one. The sample lists 17,000 or so clones; about 64% were seen once. The sequencing used PBMCs, collected before nivolumab (anti-PD-1) treatment. These receptors all stem from a person between 35 and 79 years old with oral cavity squamous cell carcinoma.

This chain joins TRBV5-1 and TRBJ2-5, with D maybe TRBD1 (5 bases). V lost 2 bases and J lost 3, with 14 bases in between. CDR1 and CDR2 (germline): SGHRS, YFSETQ. The CDR3 length is 15 residues. CDR3: CASSLLADSKETQYF. CDR3 bases: TGCGCCAGCAGCTTACTGGCTGACAGCAAAGAGACCCAGTACTTC.

The chain is built from TRBV5-4 and TRBJ2-7; no definite D call. V lost 2 bases and J 3 bases, leaving 6 bases between the germline ends. Per the germline V gene, CDR1 is SGHNT and CDR2 is YYREEE (reference sequence). This CDR3 contains 12 residues. The CDR3: CASSLFNYEQYF. CDR3 nucleotides: TGTGCCAGCAGCTTATTCAACTACGAGCAGTACTTC. Variable domain in full (rest from reference TRBV5-4 and TRBJ2-7): ETGVTQSPTHLIKTRGQQVTLRCSSQSGHNTVSWYQQALGQGPQFIFQYYREEENGRGNFPPRFSGLQFPNYSSELNVNALELDDSALYLCASSLFNYEQYFGPGTRLTVT.

This CDR3 is CASNDNGYEQYF. The CDR3 DNA follows: TGTGCCAGCAATGATAACGGTTACGAGCAGTACTTC. The rearrangement uses TRBV6-1 and TRBJ2-7; no clear D gene. This CDR3 has 12 residues. Germline CDR1 is MNHNS and CDR2 is SASEGT. The V end was cut by 7 bases, the J end by 4 bases, with 11 bases between.

J is TRBJ2-1 and V is TRBV5-1; 12 bases map to TRBD2. V shed 4 bases, J shed 3 bases, and the junction held 2 bases outside the gene matches. Germline assignment: CDR1 SGHRS and CDR2 YFSETQ. The CDR3 loop spans 15 amino acids. CDR3 bases: TGCGCCAGCAGCCTAGCGGGAGGGAACTACAATGAGCAGTTCTTC. It yields the protein CASSLAGGNYNEQFF.

The CDR3 coding sequence is TGTGCCAGCAGTGAAAGCGTCACGGGGGAGACCCAGTACTTC. Its protein is CASSESVTGETQYF. The gene calls are TRBV6-1 and TRBJ2-5; TRBD2 might be the D (5 bases). CDR1 and CDR2 (germline): MNHNS, SASEGT. The CDR3 extends over 14 amino acids. Trimming took off 2 bases at V and 5 bases at J, with 12 bases between the two ends.

J is TRBJ2-7 and V is TRBV9, with TRBD2 matching over 7 bases. Per germline, CDR1 SGDLS and CDR2 YYNGEE. The CDR3 consists of 21 residues. After removal of 0 bases from V and 0 bases from J, the junction contained 21 bases not matched to a gene. The CDR3 is CASSVGAGAGRIITSSYEQYF. CDR3 sequence (DNA): TGTGCCAGCAGCGTAGGTGCGGGAGCGGGAAGGATAATCACCAGCTCCTACGAGCAGTACTTC.

This clone has just a few counts. V is TRBV2 and J is TRBJ2-7; D not certain. The CDR3 has 11 residues. The germline V gene encodes CDR1 SNHLY and CDR2 FYNNEI. Trimming left V 7 bases short and J 0 bases short, with 4 bases between. CDR3 sequence (DNA): TGTGCCAGCACTAGCTCCTACGAGCAGTACTTC. This sequence encodes CASTSSYEQYF.

The rearrangement links TRBV7-8 to TRBJ2-5, with unresolved D. The CDR3 is made up of 13 amino acids. Germline V gene sequence: CDR1 SGHVS, CDR2 FQNEAQ. V lost 1 base to trimming and J lost 5 bases, with 8 bases between them. The CDR3 coding sequence is TGTGCCAGCAGCTTAGGATTAAGGGAGACCCAGTACTTC. Its protein is CASSLGLRETQYF.

The CDR3 region is CASSYLLAGNNEQFF. The CDR3 coding sequence is TGTGCCAGCAGTTACCTACTAGCGGGCAACAATGAGCAGTTCTTC. The rearrangement links TRBV6-5 to TRBJ2-1; TRBD2 aligns across 9 bases. The CDR3 spans 15 residues. In germline, CDR1 is MNHEY, CDR2 SVGAGI. V shed 2 bases and J 5 bases; nucleotides not matched to a gene: 4.

This rearrangement joins TRBV6-1 to TRBJ1-2; 10 bases match TRBD1. The CDR3 loop spans 14 amino acids. V was pared by 6 bases and J by 8 bases, with 9 bases of the junction left unmatched. CDR1 MNHNS and CDR2 SASEGT come from the germline V gene. The CDR3 region is CASRSGTGAKGYTF. The CDR3 DNA reads TGTGCCAGCAGGTCAGGGACAGGGGCCAAGGGCTACACCTTC.

This clone was seen just once. J is TRBJ2-5 and V is TRBV5-1, with D perhaps TRBD2 (5 bases). V lost 2 bases to trimming and J lost 5 bases, with 16 bases between them. Germline V lookup: CDR1 SGHRS, CDR2 YFSETQ. The CDR3 is 15 residues long. The chain's CDR3 is CASSFRLAGEETQYF. CDR3 nucleotide sequence: TGCGCCAGCAGCTTTCGGTTGGCGGGTGAGGAGACCCAGTACTTC.

The chain links TRBV28 to TRBJ1-1, with TRBD1 matching over 9 bases. The germline CDR1 and CDR2 sequences are MDHEN and SYDVKM. This CDR3 has 14 residues. V gave up 3 bases and J gave up 3 bases; unmatched junction bases: 2. The CDR3 DNA reads as TGTGCCAGCAGTTTGGGACAGGGAGACACTGAAGCTTTCTTT. Protein: CASSLGQGDTEAFF.

This chain uses TRBV30 with TRBJ2-5; 8 bases agree with TRBD2. V lost 7 bases to trimming and J lost 13 bases; unmatched junction nucleotides: 17. From germline, CDR1 is GTSNPN and CDR2 SVGIG (reference sequence). The CDR3 is made up of 13 amino acids. The CDR3 coding sequence is TGTGCCTCCGCATCCGGGACTAGAGGAAAAGGGTACTTC. Protein product: CASASGTRGKGYF.

CDR3 protein: CASSPEAALKQETQYF. In nucleotides, the CDR3 is TGTGCCAGCAGCCCAGAAGCGGCTTTAAAACAAGAGACCCAGTACTTC. V is TRBV7-8 and J is TRBJ2-5, with a weak D call TRBD2 (5 bases). The germline V and J ends were trimmed by 5 bases and 2 bases, with 18 bases remaining between them. Germline CDR1 and CDR2: SGHVS and FQNEAQ. The CDR3 totals 16 residues.

The rearrangement uses TRBV29-1 and TRBJ2-7, with D perhaps TRBD1 (6 bases). Germline V gene lookup returns CDR1 SQVTM and CDR2 ANQGSEA. V was pared by 6 bases and J by 5 bases, with 11 bases between. CDR3 length: 11 amino acids. CDR3 nucleotide sequence: TGCAGCGTAGTGACAGGAAACGAGCAGTACTTC. As protein: CSVVTGNEQYF.

This chain joins TRBV5-1 and TRBJ2-1, with TRBD1 as a possible D gene (6 bases). Germline CDR1 reads SGHRS; CDR2 reads YFSETQ. V was cut by 4 bases and J by 7 bases, with 18 bases left in between. The CDR3 length is 15 residues. The CDR3 spells CASSIPGQERNEQFF. The CDR3 DNA reads TGCGCCAGCAGCATACCGGGACAAGAAAGGAATGAGCAGTTCTTC. Looking up the rest from reference TRBV5-1 and TRBJ2-1 gives the full variable domain: KAGVTQTPRYLIKTRGQQVTLSCSPISGHRSVSWYQQTPGQGLQFLFEYFSETQRNKGNFPGRFSGRQFSNSRSEMNVSTLELGDSALYLCASSIPGQERNEQFFGPGTRLTVL.

V gene TRBV6-1 combines with J gene TRBJ2-5, with 12 bases lining up with TRBD2. Germline-derived CDR1 and CDR2 are MNHNS and SASEGT. The CDR3 has 15 amino acids. The V segment lost 2 bases and the J segment 2 bases; nucleotides outside the gene matches: 0. The CDR3 is CASSELAGGQETQYF. CDR3 in DNA: TGTGCCAGCAGTGAACTAGCGGGAGGGCAAGAGACCCAGTACTTC.

This rearrangement joins TRBV5-1 to TRBJ2-3; D unresolved. CDR3 length: 14 residues. Trimming took off 3 bases at V and 2 bases at J, with 10 bases between the two ends. Germline V gives CDR1 SGHRS, CDR2 YFSETQ. CDR3: CASSSGLTTDTQYF. As DNA, the CDR3 is TGCGCCAGCAGCTCAGGTCTAACCACAGATACGCAGTATTTT.